The T cell receptor (beta chain) under discussion was sequenced for a study of T cells of healthy individuals. Using its own MiXCR run on the 5' RACE reads, TCRdb lists one record per CDR3 protein. This sample has approximately 50,000 distinct CDR3 sequences; roughly 14% occur once, and the top ten carry roughly a sixth. Only a few counts were recorded for this clonotype. The CDR3 runs 16 residues. V lost 5 bases and J 4 bases, leaving 21 bases between the germline ends. CDR1 and CDR2 from the germline V gene are SEHNR and FQNEAQ (reference sequence). V gene TRBV7-9 combines with J gene TRBJ2-7, with D perhaps being TRBD1 or TRBD2 (5 bases each). The clonotype comes from a human donor in good health. The CDR3 coding sequence is TGTGCCAGCAGCCCACCTGTGGGACCTTCGCCGTACGAGCAGTACTTC. Protein: CASSPPVGPSPYEQYF. Variable domain in full (rest from reference TRBV7-9 and TRBJ2-7): DTGVSQNPRHKITKRGQNVTFRCDPISEHNRLYWYRQTLGQGPEFLTYFQNEAQLEKSRLLSDRFSAERPKGSFSTLEIQRTEQGDSAMYLCASSPPVGPSPYEQYFGPGTRLTVT.